This passage covers 28 T cell receptor beta chains from one sample sequenced in a study of tumor and adjacent non-tumor tissue in lung cancer. The template was RNA from unsorted bulk tissue. The library came from three nested PCR rounds adapted from ARM-PCR protocols. TCRdb processed the multiplex PCR reads anew with MiXCR; each CDR3 protein has one entry. The table records fewer than 120,000 distinct CDR3 sequences, under 90% of them present only once. Sequencing was performed on lung tumor tissue. Source of these receptors: a man between 65 and 85 years old with non-small cell lung cancer.

On this clonotype itself: Relative to the germline gene, one junction end is altered; a read error may explain this. The chain carries TRBV28 and TRBJ1-5; D is undetermined. The CDR3 runs to 14 residues. Germline CDR1 reads MDHEN; CDR2 reads SYDVKM. The DNA of the CDR3 is TGTACCAGCAGTTTGCGTGGGAGCAATCAGCCCCAGCATTTT. It yields the protein CTSSLRGSNQPQHF.

This sequence joins TRBV10-1 and TRBJ1-6; D gene uncertain. Germline V gene sequence: CDR1 WNHNN, CDR2 SYGVQD (reference sequence). Trimming took 8 bases from V and 7 from J, leaving 15 bases between them. CDR3 length equals 14 residues. The CDR3 DNA is TGCGCCAGCTGTCAGTCGCTACAGAATTCACCCCTCCACTTT. It encodes CASCQSLQNSPLHF.

Comments on this clonotype: Its ends do not fully match the called genes, so a read error is possible. The rearrangement links TRBV12-3 or TRBV12-4 to TRBJ2-3; tentatively, D is TRBD2 (6 bases). The CDR3 is made up of 15 amino acids. This CDR3 reads CASSSAGGITDTRYF. The CDR3 coding sequence is TGTGCCAGCAGTTCTGCCGGGGGTATCACAGATACGCGGTATTTT.

This clonotype was observed once. The CDR3 carries no conserved terminal phenylalanine or tryptophan, so it likely arises from a read error. The chain couples TRBV6-1 to TRBJ2-1, with D possibly matching TRBD2 (7 bases). V was clipped by 10 bases and J by 6 bases, with 25 bases between them. There are 16 residues in the CDR3. Looked up from germline, CDR1 is MNHNS and CDR2 is SASEGT. The CDR3 nucleotides are TGTGCCAAGACCCTAAGGGGGGGCACCGGGTCCAATGAGCAGTTCTTA. Translated, it gives CAKTLRGGTGSNEQFL.

The chain carries TRBV29-1 and TRBJ1-1; tentatively, D is TRBD1 (5 bases). V lost 7 bases, J lost 8 bases, and 17 bases lay in between. Germline V gene sequence: CDR1 SQVTM, CDR2 ANQGSEA. The CDR3 loop spans 12 amino acids. Written as DNA, the CDR3 is TGCAGCGCACGGGGCCAGGGTATCGAAGCTTTCTTT. Protein: CSARGQGIEAFF.

On this clonotype itself: One base away lies a much larger clone, so this may be a sequencing read error. The rearrangement uses TRBV28 and TRBJ1-5; no firm D call. This CDR3 contains 13 residues. Germline V gene data show CDR1 as MDHEN and CDR2 as SYDVKM. CDR3 sequence (DNA): TGTGTCAGCAGTTACACAGTCTTACGGCCCCAGCATTTT. Its protein product is CVSSYTVLRPQHF.

The chain carries TRBV12-3 or TRBV12-4 and TRBJ1-1; 10 bases agree with TRBD1. There are 15 residues in the CDR3. V lost 4 bases and J lost 6; bases outside the gene matches: 8. Here the CDR3 reads CASSSRGTGDSEAFF. The CDR3 nucleotides are TGTGCCAGCAGTTCCCGGGGGACAGGGGATTCTGAAGCTTTCTTT.

Worth noting for this clonotype: One end of the junction does not line up with germline, which may come from a read error. The V gene is TRBV27, the J gene TRBJ2-2, with 11 nucleotides matching TRBD2. Germline CDR1 and CDR2: MNHEY and SMNVEV (reference sequence). The CDR3 extends over 15 amino acids. CDR3 bases: TGTGCCAACAGTTGGGTAGCGGGGGGGCGCGAGGAGCTGTTTTTT. This codes for CANSWVAGGREELFF.

Comment on this clonotype: The conserved final phenylalanine or tryptophan is absent from the CDR3, which likely points to a read error. The DNA is omitted, as the CDR3 cannot be located on it reliably, and the CDR3 follows TCRdb's listing. J is TRBJ1-1 and V is TRBV10-2. CDR1 and CDR2 from the germline V gene are WSHSY and SAAADI. Both ends counted, the CDR3 spans 10 residues. The CDR3 sequence is CASRDSALKL.

The chain is built from TRBV29-1 and TRBJ2-2, with D tentatively TRBD1 or TRBD2 (7 bases each). Per the germline V gene, CDR1 is SQVTM and CDR2 is ANQGSEA. V gave up 8 bases and J gave up 6 bases, with 22 bases separating them. The CDR3 runs to 15 residues. The CDR3 region is CSKETGGRGSGELFF. CDR3 nucleotides: TGCAGCAAGGAAACGGGGGGCAGGGGGTCCGGGGAGCTGTTTTTT.

On this clonotype itself: A read error is likely, as this CDR3 ends without the conserved phenylalanine or tryptophan. The chain links TRBV4-2 to TRBJ2-1; TRBD1 agrees at 7 bases. From germline, CDR1 is LGHNA and CDR2 YNFKEQ. The CDR3 consists of 17 residues. The CDR3 region is CTNSQEGGPSRAPEQFI. The CDR3 bases are TGTACCAACAGCCAAGAAGGGGGCCCTAGCCGGGCGCCCGAGCAGTTCATC.

Remarks on this clonotype: The CDR3 does not close with the conserved phenylalanine or tryptophan, likely indicating a read error. The chain recombines TRBV9 with TRBJ2-2; 7 nucleotides match TRBD1. Per the germline V gene, CDR1 is SGDLS and CDR2 is YYNGEE. The V and J ends lost 2 bases and 6 bases, in that order; junction bases with no gene match: 4. CDR3 length equals 14 residues. CDR3: CASSVGTVAGELFL. The CDR3 nucleotides read TGTGCCAGCAGCGTGGGGACAGTCGCCGGGGAGCTGTTTCTT.

With respect to this clonotype: The CDR3 carries no conserved terminal phenylalanine or tryptophan, so it likely arises from a read error. The V gene is TRBV6-2 or TRBV6-3, the J gene TRBJ2-1; D not certain. This CDR3 spans 14 amino acids. Germline V gene data show CDR1 as MNHEY and CDR2 as SVGEGT. DNA for the CDR3: TGTGCAATCAGTTACTCGAGGCGAGTTACCTCTCAGTTCTCC. Encoded protein: CAISYSRRVTSQFS.

Regarding this clonotype: Because it lacks the conserved phenylalanine or tryptophan at the end, this CDR3 is likely a read error. The chain's CDR3 is CASSVGRSNTGELFS. DNA for the CDR3: TGCGCCAGCAGTGTAGGGAGGTCGAACACTGGAGAGCTGTTTTCT. The V and J genes are TRBV10-1 and TRBJ2-2; maybe TRBD2 (6 bases). Between the trimmed V and J ends, which lost 4 bases and 11 bases, there was a span of 20 bases. This CDR3 region has 15 residues. Per germline, CDR1 WNHNN and CDR2 SYGVQD (reference sequence).

A word on this clonotype: This likely comes from a read error, as the CDR3 has no conserved phenylalanine or tryptophan at its end. This chain links TRBV29-1 with TRBJ2-5; D is uncertain. Germline CDR1 reads SQVTM; CDR2 reads ANQGSEA. This CDR3 has 13 residues. CDR3 in amino acids: CSLADGFQESQYI. DNA for the CDR3: TGCAGCCTGGCCGACGGGTTCCAAGAGTCCCAGTACATC.

In this sample, this clonotype turned up many times. The chain carries TRBV20-1 and TRBJ1-2; no definite D call. In germline, CDR1 is DFQATT, CDR2 SNEGSKA (reference sequence). The CDR3 extends over 13 amino acids. V was clipped by 6 bases and J by 5 bases, with 16 bases between them. CDR3 DNA: TGCAGTGCCCAGAGGCCCGGAGCGTATGGCTACACCTTC. Its protein product is CSAQRPGAYGYTF.

This clonotype ranks as medium-sized. The chain is built from TRBV6-6 and TRBJ2-3; 14 bases line up with TRBD2. Germline lookup yields CDR1 MNHNY and CDR2 SVGAGI (reference sequence). CDR3 length: 17 amino acids. V shed 6 bases and J 4 bases; nucleotides not matched to a gene: 9. CDR3 loop: CASRPNPGLAGADTQYF. CDR3 DNA: TGTGCCAGCAGGCCCAATCCGGGACTAGCGGGAGCAGATACGCAGTATTTT.

In the case of this clonotype: One end of the junction does not line up with germline, which may come from a read error. This sequence joins TRBV11-1 and TRBJ2-3; the D is unclear. The germline gives CDR1 SGHAT, CDR2 FQDESV (reference sequence). The CDR3 is 15 amino acids. The chain's CDR3 is CASTLSATYTDTQYF. Here the CDR3 DNA reads TGTGCCAGCACCCTTTCCGCGACATACACAGATACACAGTATTTT.

As regards this clonotype: The junction departs from germline at one end; a sequencing error may be responsible. The genes are TRBV20-1 and TRBJ2-3, with a possible D match to TRBD1 (6 bases). This CDR3 comprises 13 residues. Germline loops: CDR1 DFQATT, CDR2 SNEGSKA (reference sequence). The CDR3, as DNA: TGCAGCACCCCGAGGGGGTCTGCAGATACGCAGTACTTT. Translation gives CSTPRGSADTQYF.

Concerning this clonotype itself: No conserved phenylalanine or tryptophan ends this CDR3, so it is likely a read error. The chain uses TRBV6-5 and TRBJ2-7; 12 nucleotides align to TRBD2. V lost 7 bases, J lost 2 bases, and 15 bases stayed unmatched. Germline values: CDR1 MNHEY, CDR2 SVGAGI. There are 18 residues in the CDR3. Written as DNA, the CDR3 is TGTGCCAGCAACCCCACTTCGACTAGCGGGAGCGGTCCCTACGAGCAGTACTTA. Protein sequence: CASNPTSTSGSGPYEQYL.

Details on this clonotype: One end of the junction does not line up with germline, which may come from a read error. This chain uses TRBV12-3 or TRBV12-4 with TRBJ2-3; D is ambiguous. The CDR3 has 11 amino acids. The CDR3 region is CTSSIKDMQYF. As DNA, the CDR3 is TGTACCAGCAGTATTAAAGATATGCAATATTTT.

This clonotype was seen a few times. This rearrangement joins TRBV30 to TRBJ2-2, with D tentatively TRBD1 (5 bases). V dropped 2 bases and J dropped 2 bases, with 6 bases sitting between them. Germline V gene data show CDR1 as GTSNPN and CDR2 as SVGIG (reference sequence). The length of the CDR3 is 13 residues. This CDR3 is CAWSRTNTGELFF. DNA of the CDR3: TGTGCCTGGAGTAGGACAAACACCGGGGAGCTGTTTTTT.

Remarks on this clonotype: A read error may account for a junction end that differs from germline. The chain is built from TRBV29-1 and TRBJ2-3; the D gene is possibly TRBD1 (5 bases). Looked up from germline, CDR1 is SQVTM and CDR2 is ANQGSEA. This CDR3 comprises 13 residues. CDR3 protein: CSVTGQDTETQYF. CDR3 DNA: TGCAGCGTTACTGGGCAGGACACAGAAACGCAGTATTTT.

With regard to this clonotype: This may stem from a read error, because a much larger clone lies one nucleotide away. The V call is TRBV11-2, the J call TRBJ1-1; 9 positions agree with TRBD1. Germline loops: CDR1 SGHAT, CDR2 FQNNGV. The CDR3 is made up of 17 amino acids. CDR3 DNA: TGTGCCATCAGCTTAGGGGACAGGGCGCCTATGAACACTGAAGCTTTCTTT. Protein sequence: CAISLGDRAPMNTEAFF. The full variable domain, with the rest looked up from reference TRBV11-2 and TRBJ1-1, is EAGVAQSPRYKIIEKRQSVAFWCNPISGHATLYWYQQILGQGPKLLIQFQNNGVVDDSQLPKDRFSAERLKGVDSTLKIQPAKLEDSAVYLCAISLGDRAPMNTEAFFGQGTRLTVV.

For this clonotype: One end of the junction is discordant with germline, which a read error may explain. This rearrangement joins TRBV11-3 to TRBJ1-3; TRBD1 might be the D (6 bases). From germline, CDR1 is SGHNT and CDR2 YENEEA. CDR3 size: 17 residues. The CDR3 protein is CASSIRSQGFSGNTTYF. The CDR3 DNA is TGTGCCAGCAGCATCCGATCTCAGGGGTTCTCTGGAAATACCACATATTTT.

Turning to this clonotype: This is likely a read error, given that the CDR3 carries no conserved phenylalanine or tryptophan at its end. The chain has TRBV6-6 and TRBJ1-1; possibly TRBD1 for D (6 bases). Germline CDR1 is MNHNY and CDR2 is SVGAGI (reference sequence). This CDR3 contains 12 residues. In DNA, the CDR3 is TGTGCCATCAGTGAGGGGGGTAGCGGAGCTTTCTAT. This sequence encodes CAISEGGSGAFY.

The V call is TRBV24-1, the J call TRBJ2-3; D is uncertain. The CDR3 sequence is 16 residues long. CDR1 is KGHDR and CDR2 is SFDVKD in the germline V gene. V lost 10 bases, J lost 1 base, and 20 bases lay in between. The DNA of the CDR3 is TGTGCCACACAAGGTAAAGGGCGTCACCGCACAGATACGCAGTATTTT. This translates into CATQGKGRHRTDTQYF.

To note about this clonotype: A much larger clone is a single base away; this may be a read error. V is TRBV28 and J is TRBJ2-4; D not resolved. This CDR3 region has 15 residues. Germline values: CDR1 MDHEN, CDR2 SYDVKM. The CDR3 DNA follows: TGTGCCAACAGTTTATGGCCCTTAGCCAAAAACATTCAGTACTTC. It specifies CANSLWPLAKNIQYF.